Presented here are 14 T cell receptor beta chains from one specimen sequenced in a study of T-cell reconstitution after alpha-beta-depleted transplantation in children (dated by TCRdb to about 2016). The method was PCR. The sequencing machine was an Illumina HiSeq 2500. TCR libraries were prepared with molecular barcoding, using unique molecular identifiers to normalize TCRbeta repertoire quantification. TCRdb trimmed public reads at Q25 via fastp, called clones via MiXCR and kept in-frame beta chains. Identical CDR3 proteins give one entry, which carries the most common genes and DNA. For this sample there are roughly 500,000 distinct CDR3 sequences; approximately 32% appear just once. Around 2.5% of the sample comes from the top ten. The sequencing here drew on PBMCs from the stem cell graft donor, taken from the stem cell graft. The receptors originated from a human donor who donated a stem cell graft to a child with aplastic anemia.

The J gene is TRBJ1-2, the V gene TRBV18; D remains unclear. CDR1 KGHSH and CDR2 LQKENI come from the germline V gene. V lost 0 bases, J lost 5 bases, and 7 bases lay in between. The CDR3 extends over 13 amino acids. CDR3 DNA: TGTGCCAGCTCACCACCCAGTGGATATGGCTACACCTTC. Encoded protein: CASSPPSGYGYTF.

The chain couples TRBV7-9 to TRBJ2-2, with 11 bases identical to TRBD2. The germline CDR1 and CDR2 sequences are SEHNR and FQNEAQ (reference sequence). This CDR3 has 17 amino acids. Trimming took 4 bases from V and 4 from J; bases not matched to a gene: 8. CDR3 sequence reads: CASSYRTSGRGTGELFF. The CDR3 coding sequence is TGTGCCAGCAGCTATCGAACTAGCGGGAGAGGCACCGGGGAGCTGTTTTTT.

CDR3 sequence: CASSRDTTTNEKLFF. In nucleotides, the CDR3 is TGCGCCAGCAGCAGGGACACTACAACTAATGAAAAACTGTTTTTT. The V call is TRBV5-1, the J call TRBJ1-4; perhaps TRBD1 as D (6 bases). Germline V gene data show CDR1 as SGHRS and CDR2 as YFSETQ. V shed 4 bases and J shed 0 bases, with 10 bases lying between them. CDR3 length equals 15 residues.

J is TRBJ2-1 and V is TRBV7-2, with 8 bases that match TRBD1. The ends lost 3 bases at V and 0 bases at J; junction bases unmatched: 4. Germline V gene data show CDR1 as SGHTA and CDR2 as FQGNSA. There are 16 residues in the CDR3. CDR3 region: CASSLDRDLSYNEQFF. The CDR3, as DNA: TGTGCCAGCAGCTTGGACAGGGACCTCTCCTACAATGAGCAGTTCTTC. The full variable domain, completed using reference TRBV7-2 and TRBJ2-1, is GAGVSQSPSNKVTEKGKDVELRCDPISGHTALYWYRQSLGQGLEFLIYFQGNSAPDKSGLPSDRFSAERTGGSVSTLTIQRTQQEDSAVYLCASSLDRDLSYNEQFFGPGTRLTVL.

The chain couples TRBV4-3 to TRBJ2-2; either TRBD1 or TRBD2 may fit D (5 bases each). The germline gives CDR1 LGHNA, CDR2 YSLEER. Trimming left V 4 bases short and J 7 bases short, with 7 bases between. CDR3 size: 12 residues. CDR3 in DNA: TGCGCCAGCAGCCGAGGGGACGGGGAGCTGTTTTTT. It yields the protein CASSRGDGELFF.

CDR3 loop: CASSLTGRGTEAFF. The CDR3 region has the DNA TGTGCCAGCAGTTTGACAGGGCGGGGGACTGAAGCTTTCTTT. The chain carries TRBV12-3 or TRBV12-4 and TRBJ1-1; 7 nucleotides match TRBD1. The ends lost 3 bases at V and 5 bases at J; junction bases unmatched: 6. CDR3 length equals 14 residues.

This clonotype was seen more than once but under ten times. This chain joins TRBV19 and TRBJ2-7; 9 nucleotides align to TRBD1. The CDR3 spans 12 residues. Trimming removed 11 bases from V and 4 bases from J; junction bases left unmatched: 6. Germline V gene lookup returns CDR1 LNHDA and CDR2 SQIVND (reference sequence). CDR3 residues: CAAGDRDYEQYF. CDR3 in DNA: TGTGCCGCCGGGGACAGGGATTACGAGCAGTACTTC.

This clonotype occurred once. The rearrangement joins TRBV12-3 or TRBV12-4 to TRBJ1-1, with D unclear. The CDR3 contains 14 residues. Trimming left V 8 bases short and J 2 bases short, with 15 bases between. CDR3 protein: CASFPVWSNTEAFF. The CDR3 bases are TGTGCCAGCTTTCCCGTCTGGAGTAACACTGAAGCTTTCTTT.

This clonotype has just a few counts. The chain combines TRBV6-1 with TRBJ2-1, with D tentatively TRBD1 or TRBD2 (5 bases each). This CDR3 spans 16 amino acids. Germline loops: CDR1 MNHNS, CDR2 SASEGT. The V gene lost 6 bases and the J gene lost 0 bases, with 15 bases spanning the gap. The CDR3 DNA follows: TGTGCCAGCAGCGGGGCAAGGGGTGGCTCCTACAATGAGCAGTTCTTC. Protein: CASSGARGGSYNEQFF.

The V call is TRBV28, the J call TRBJ2-5; 12 nucleotides line up with TRBD2. The V gene end was trimmed by 3 bases and the J gene end by 6 bases; junction bases not matched to a gene: 11. Per germline, CDR1 MDHEN and CDR2 SYDVKM. This CDR3 region has 17 residues. CDR3 loop: CASSFEASGRAGKTQYF. As DNA, the CDR3 is TGTGCCAGCAGTTTTGAGGCTAGCGGGAGGGCCGGAAAGACCCAGTACTTC.

The V and J genes are TRBV18 and TRBJ1-1; D is undetermined. The germline CDR1 and CDR2 sequences are KGHSH and LQKENI. The CDR3 loop spans 14 amino acids. Trimming left V 1 base short and J 4 bases short, with 10 bases between. Written as DNA, the CDR3 is TGTGCCAGCTCACCACAGTTAGGGTTCACTGAAGCTTTCTTT. This codes for CASSPQLGFTEAFF.

V gene TRBV28 combines with J gene TRBJ2-7; D is possibly TRBD2 (5 bases). V lost 3 bases and J lost 2, with 14 bases in between. Germline V gives CDR1 MDHEN, CDR2 SYDVKM. This CDR3 spans 15 amino acids. CDR3 bases: TGTGCCAGCAGTTTTCCGAGGGAGTCCGCCTACGAGCAGTACTTC. This sequence encodes CASSFPRESAYEQYF.

This clonotype was observed a handful of times. The rearrangement uses TRBV9 and TRBJ2-1; 8 positions agree with TRBD2. Germline trimming cut 0 bases from V and 2 bases from J; bases unmatched to any gene: 1. CDR3 length: 15 amino acids. Germline CDR1 SGDLS, CDR2 YYNGEE. CDR3 in amino acids: CASSVGAGAYNEQFF. The CDR3 DNA reads as TGTGCCAGCAGCGTAGGAGCGGGAGCCTACAATGAGCAGTTCTTC.

The V and J genes are TRBV27 and TRBJ1-4, with D unresolved. Germline loops: CDR1 MNHEY, CDR2 SMNVEV (reference sequence). This CDR3 region has 13 residues. V was pared by 6 bases and J by 0 bases, with 5 bases between. The DNA for the CDR3 is TGTGCCAGCAGCCCTCCAACTAATGAAAAACTGTTTTTT. It codes for CASSPPTNEKLFF.